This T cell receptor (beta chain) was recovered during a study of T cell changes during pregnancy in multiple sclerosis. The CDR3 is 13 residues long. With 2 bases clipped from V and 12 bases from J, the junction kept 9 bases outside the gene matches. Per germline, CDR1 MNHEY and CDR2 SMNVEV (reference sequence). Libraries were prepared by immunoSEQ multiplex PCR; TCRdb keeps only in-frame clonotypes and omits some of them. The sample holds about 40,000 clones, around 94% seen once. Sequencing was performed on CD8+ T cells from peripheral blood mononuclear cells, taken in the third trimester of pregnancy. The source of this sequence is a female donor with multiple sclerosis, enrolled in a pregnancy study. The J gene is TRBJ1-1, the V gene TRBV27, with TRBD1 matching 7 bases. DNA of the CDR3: TGTGCCAGCAGTTTAGGGTCGAGGACAGGACCTTTCTTT. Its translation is CASSLGSRTGPFF.